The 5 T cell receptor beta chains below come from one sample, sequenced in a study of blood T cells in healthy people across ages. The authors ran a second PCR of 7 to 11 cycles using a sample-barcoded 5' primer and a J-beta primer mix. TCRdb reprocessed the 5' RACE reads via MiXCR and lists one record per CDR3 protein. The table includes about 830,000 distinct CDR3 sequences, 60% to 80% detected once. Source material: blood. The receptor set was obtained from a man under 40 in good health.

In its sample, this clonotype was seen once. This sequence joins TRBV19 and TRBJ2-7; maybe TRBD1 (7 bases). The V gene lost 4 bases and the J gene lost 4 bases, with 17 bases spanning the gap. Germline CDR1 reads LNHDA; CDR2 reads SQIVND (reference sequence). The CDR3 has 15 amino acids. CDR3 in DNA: TGTGCCAGTAGTAATGCAGGGGGGAATTCGTACGAGCAGTACTTC. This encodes CASSNAGGNSYEQYF.

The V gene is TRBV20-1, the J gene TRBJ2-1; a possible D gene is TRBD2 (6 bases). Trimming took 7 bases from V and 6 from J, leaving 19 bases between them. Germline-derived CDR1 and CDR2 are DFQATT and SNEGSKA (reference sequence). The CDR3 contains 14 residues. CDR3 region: CSVPPGGSRNEQFF. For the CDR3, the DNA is TGCAGTGTCCCGCCTGGGGGGTCTCGCAATGAGCAGTTCTTC.

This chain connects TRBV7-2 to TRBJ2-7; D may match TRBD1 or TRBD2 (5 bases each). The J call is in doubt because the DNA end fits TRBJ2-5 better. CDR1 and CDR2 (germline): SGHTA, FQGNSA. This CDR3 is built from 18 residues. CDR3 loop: CASSAPFRDPSGQATQYF. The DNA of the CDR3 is TGTGCCAGCAGCGCCCCATTCCGGGACCCATCAGGTCAGGCGACCCAGTACTTC.

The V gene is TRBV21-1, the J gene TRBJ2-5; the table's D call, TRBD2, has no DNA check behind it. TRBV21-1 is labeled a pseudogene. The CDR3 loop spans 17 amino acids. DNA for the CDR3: TGTGCCAGCAGCAAACCTGGGGCTAGCGGGGGAGCGGAGACCCAGTACTTC. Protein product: CASSKPGASGGAETQYF.

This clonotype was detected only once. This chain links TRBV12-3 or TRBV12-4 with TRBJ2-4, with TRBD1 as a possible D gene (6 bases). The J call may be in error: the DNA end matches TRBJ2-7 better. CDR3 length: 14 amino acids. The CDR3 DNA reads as TGTGCCAGCACCTCACCCTTGACAGGATACGAGCAGTACTTC. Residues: CASTSPLTGYEQYF.